The 11 T cell receptor beta chains below come from one sample, sequenced in a study of shared clonotypes between healthy human individuals. Assay used: immunoSEQ multiplex PCR; TCRdb lists only in-frame clones, some missing. The sample consists of some 1 million clones, approximately 76% of them appearing once. Sequencing was carried out using memory CD4+ T cells sorted from blood. Subset reported: CD45RA-negative fraction. All receptors derive from a young man in good health.

The chain combines TRBV6-5 with TRBJ1-2; D gene uncertain. Germline values: CDR1 MNHEY, CDR2 SVGAGI. The CDR3 contains 12 residues. Trimming pared 6 bases from V and 8 bases from J, leaving 13 bases between. The CDR3, as DNA: TGTGCCAGCAGCCCCGGCAATCGCGGCTACACCTTC. Its translation: CASSPGNRGYTF.

This chain joins TRBV7-8 and TRBJ2-7; D is unresolved. V was pared by 5 bases and J by 5 bases, with 19 bases between. The CDR3 is 15 amino acids. CDR1 is SGHVS, CDR2 FQNEAQ, per germline. The CDR3 coding sequence is TGTGCCAGCAGCCAGGACCGCCAGGTTTCGCACGAGCAGTACTTC. Protein: CASSQDRQVSHEQYF. Based on the CDR3 plus reference TRBV7-8 and TRBJ2-7, the full variable domain is GAGVSQSPRYKVAKRGQDVALRCDPISGHVSLFWYQQALGQGPEFLTYFQNEAQLDKSGLPSDRFFAERPEGSVSTLKIQRTQQEDSAVYLCASSQDRQVSHEQYFGPGTRLTVT.

V usage is TRBV2 and J usage is TRBJ1-5, with 9 bases fitting TRBD1. There are 15 residues in the CDR3. Germline lookup yields CDR1 SNHLY and CDR2 FYNNEI. J was trimmed by 1 base and V by 5 bases; bases with no gene match: 3. CDR3 nucleotide sequence: TGTGCCAGCAGTTCCGGGACAGGGAGCAATCAGCCCCAGCATTTT. This sequence encodes CASSSGTGSNQPQHF.

This clone was detected only a few times. The chain uses TRBV9 and TRBJ2-1; possibly TRBD1 for D (5 bases). CDR3 length: 14 amino acids. The V and J ends lost 4 bases and 6 bases respectively, with 14 bases between them. Looked up from germline, CDR1 is SGDLS and CDR2 is YYNGEE. CDR3 amino acids: CASSSQGPPNEQFF. Written as DNA, the CDR3 is TGTGCCAGCAGCTCCCAGGGCCCCCCCAATGAGCAGTTCTTC.

The chain employs TRBV15 and TRBJ1-3; D gene uncertain. Trimming stripped 3 bases from V and 3 bases from J, with 3 bases between. Germline V gene sequence: CDR1 LNHNV, CDR2 YYDKDF (reference sequence). The CDR3 runs to 12 residues. The CDR3 coding sequence is TGTGCCACCAGCAGTTATGGAAACACCATATATTTT. This translates into CATSSYGNTIYF.

The CDR3 sequence: CASSPGQVKQPQHF. For the CDR3, the DNA is TGTGCCAGCTCACCAGGACAGGTAAAGCAGCCCCAGCATTTT. V gene TRBV18 combines with J gene TRBJ1-5; 7 bases line up with TRBD1. Germline assignment: CDR1 KGHSH and CDR2 LQKENI. V shed 2 bases and J 7 bases; nucleotides not matched to a gene: 5. The CDR3 consists of 14 residues. Full variable domain (missing parts from reference TRBV18 and TRBJ1-5): NAGVMQNPRHLVRRRGQEARLRCSPMKGHSHVYWYRQLPEEGLKFMVYLQKENIIDESGMPKERFSAEFPKEGPSILRIQQVVRGDSAAYFCASSPGQVKQPQHFGDGTRLSIL.

The J gene is TRBJ1-1, the V gene TRBV28, with TRBD1 matching 10 bases. V lost 5 bases, J lost 5 bases, and 8 bases stayed unmatched. The V gene's germline CDR1 is MDHEN and CDR2 SYDVKM. This CDR3 has 15 amino acids. CDR3 bases: TGTGCCAGCAGTCCTGGGGACAGGGGAGGGACTGAAGCTTTCTTT. Amino acid sequence: CASSPGDRGGTEAFF.

The table lists this clone with a count of one. The chain employs TRBV7-2 and TRBJ1-5; tentative D call: TRBD1 (6 bases). CDR1 and CDR2 (germline): SGHTA, FQGNSA. The V and J ends lost 1 base and 4 bases respectively, with 11 bases between them. The CDR3 has 15 residues. The CDR3 DNA follows: TGTGCCAGCAGCTTAGTTGGGGGCCCAAATCAGCCCCAGCATTTT. Translated, it gives CASSLVGGPNQPQHF. Looking up the rest from reference TRBV7-2 and TRBJ1-5 gives the full variable domain: GAGVSQSPSNKVTEKGKDVELRCDPISGHTALYWYRQSLGQGLEFLIYFQGNSAPDKSGLPSDRFSAERTGGSVSTLTIQRTQQEDSAVYLCASSLVGGPNQPQHFGDGTRLSIL.

The V call is TRBV5-4, the J call TRBJ1-2; D is perhaps TRBD1 (5 bases). V was cut by 0 bases and J by 1 base, with 7 bases left in between. The CDR3 covers 14 residues. Germline lookup yields CDR1 SGHNT and CDR2 YYREEE (reference sequence). The CDR3: CASSLAGDNYGYTF. CDR3 bases: TGTGCCAGCAGCTTGGCGGGGGATAACTATGGCTACACCTTC.

This chain uses TRBV5-1 with TRBJ2-5, with a tentative D call TRBD2 (7 bases). The CDR3 is 15 residues long. CDR1 and CDR2 from the germline V gene are SGHRS and YFSETQ. Trimming took off 6 bases at V and 5 bases at J, with 20 bases between the two ends. As DNA, the CDR3 is TGCGCCAGCAACCCAACAGGGACCGGGGGGGAGACCCAGTACTTC. This encodes CASNPTGTGGETQYF.

The chain employs TRBV7-9 and TRBJ1-4; 9 nucleotides match TRBD1. The CDR3 spans 19 residues. Germline loops: CDR1 SEHNR, CDR2 FQNEAQ (reference sequence). V lost 5 bases and J lost 3; bases outside the gene matches: 16. The CDR3 loop reads CASSRSRGQGLKANEKLFF. CDR3 sequence (DNA): TGTGCCAGCAGCCGCTCCCGGGGACAGGGATTAAAGGCTAATGAAAAACTGTTTTTT.